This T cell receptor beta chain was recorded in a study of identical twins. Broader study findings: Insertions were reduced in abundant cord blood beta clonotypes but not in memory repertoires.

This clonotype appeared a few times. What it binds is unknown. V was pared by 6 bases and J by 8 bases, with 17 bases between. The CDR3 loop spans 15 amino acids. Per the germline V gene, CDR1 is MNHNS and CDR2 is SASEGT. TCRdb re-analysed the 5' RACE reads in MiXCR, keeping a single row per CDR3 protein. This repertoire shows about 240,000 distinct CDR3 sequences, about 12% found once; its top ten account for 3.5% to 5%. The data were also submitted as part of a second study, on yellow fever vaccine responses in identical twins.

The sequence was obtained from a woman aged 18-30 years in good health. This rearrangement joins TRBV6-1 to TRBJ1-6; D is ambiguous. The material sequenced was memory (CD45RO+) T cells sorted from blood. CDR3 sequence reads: CASRHRPPLDSPLHF. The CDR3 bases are TGTGCCAGCAGACATAGACCGCCCTTGGATTCACCCCTCCACTTT.